This TCR beta chain was found in a study of technical replicates of blood from a few donors. Profiled with immunoSEQ multiplex PCR; TCRdb holds only in-frame clones, not every one. The table records under 85,000 clones, about 91% of them present only once. The CDR3 sequence is 17 residues long. The ends were cut back, 1 base at V and 4 bases at J, with 17 bases in the middle. Germline CDR1 is MGHRA and CDR2 is YSYEKL. The chain employs TRBV4-1 and TRBJ1-5; TRBD1 might be the D (5 bases). Sequenced sample: T cells isolated from PBMCs. The clonotype originates from a human donor in good health. Some clones in this sample may be carry-over from other donors' samples. CDR3 bases: TGCGCCAGCAGCCAAGTTGGCCAAGGGGCCCTAAATCAGCCCCAGCATTTT. This sequence encodes CASSQVGQGALNQPQHF.